The sequence of this T cell receptor (beta chain) was determined in a study of blood T cell repertoires in COVID-19. Study context: Researchers got acute and convalescent COVID-19 samples from the United States, Italy and Spain.

Participants' reported clinical history set cohort assignment. Among Cohort 3 donors, those recovered had two negative PCRs, clearance, or symptom resolution. Germline V lookup: CDR1 SEHNR, CDR2 FQNEAQ (reference sequence). CDR3 size: 12 residues. Between the trimmed V and J ends, which lost 5 bases and 5 bases, there was a span of 7 bases. Original analysis: Quantification of nucleated cells was approximated via reference gene primer amplification. Using immunoSEQ multiplex PCR, the repertoire was profiled, and TCRdb retains in-frame clones only, with some absent. V and J calls and clone size follow that table, whereas D and trimming were derived from the DNA. The sample carries about 270,000 clones, approximately 90% recorded once.

V is TRBV7-9 and J is TRBJ2-1; D is undetermined. Sequenced sample: PBMCs or T cells enriched from blood (not recorded which). The clonotype was recovered from a woman between 18 and 30 years old who had recovered from COVID-19. The CDR3: CASSHRDNEQFF. CDR3 sequence (DNA): TGTGCCAGCAGCCACAGAGACAATGAGCAGTTCTTC.